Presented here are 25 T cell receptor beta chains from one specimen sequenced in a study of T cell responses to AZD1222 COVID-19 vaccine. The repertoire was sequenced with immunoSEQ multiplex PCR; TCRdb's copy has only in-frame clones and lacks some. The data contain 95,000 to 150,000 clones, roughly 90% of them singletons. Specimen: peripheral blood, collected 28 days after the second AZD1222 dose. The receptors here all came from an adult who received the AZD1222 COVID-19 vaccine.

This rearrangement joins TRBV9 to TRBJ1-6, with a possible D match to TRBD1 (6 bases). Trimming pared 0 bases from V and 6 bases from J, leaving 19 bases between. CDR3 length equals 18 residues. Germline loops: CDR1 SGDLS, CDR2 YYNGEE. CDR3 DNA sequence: TGTGCCAGCAGCGTAGGGACGGCAGGGGAAGCGGGTAATTCACCCCTCCACTTT. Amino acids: CASSVGTAGEAGNSPLHF.

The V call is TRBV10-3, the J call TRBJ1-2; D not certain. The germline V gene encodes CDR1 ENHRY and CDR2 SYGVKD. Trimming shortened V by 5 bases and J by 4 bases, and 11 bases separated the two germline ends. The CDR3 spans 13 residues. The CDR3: CAISLDTAYGYTF. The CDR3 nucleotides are TGTGCCATCAGTCTAGACACGGCCTATGGCTACACCTTC.

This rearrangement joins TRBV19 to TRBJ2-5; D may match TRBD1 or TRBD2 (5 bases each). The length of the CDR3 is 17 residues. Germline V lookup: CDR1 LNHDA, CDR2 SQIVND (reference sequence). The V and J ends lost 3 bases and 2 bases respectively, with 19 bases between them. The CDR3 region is CASSIRPDGTLQETQYF. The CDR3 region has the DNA TGTGCCAGTAGTATCCGCCCTGACGGGACCCTACAAGAGACCCAGTACTTC.

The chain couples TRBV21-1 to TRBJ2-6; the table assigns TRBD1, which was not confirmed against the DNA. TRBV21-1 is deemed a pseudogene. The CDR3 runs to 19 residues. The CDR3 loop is CASSKGTGTDYSGANVLTF. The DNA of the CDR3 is TGTGCCAGCAGCAAAGGAACCGGGACAGACTACTCTGGGGCCAACGTCCTGACTTTC.

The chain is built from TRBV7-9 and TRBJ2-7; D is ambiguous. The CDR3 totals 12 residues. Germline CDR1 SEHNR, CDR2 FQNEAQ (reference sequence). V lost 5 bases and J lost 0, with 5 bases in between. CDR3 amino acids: CASSLPSYEQYF. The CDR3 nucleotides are TGTGCCAGCAGCCTCCCCTCCTACGAGCAGTACTTC.

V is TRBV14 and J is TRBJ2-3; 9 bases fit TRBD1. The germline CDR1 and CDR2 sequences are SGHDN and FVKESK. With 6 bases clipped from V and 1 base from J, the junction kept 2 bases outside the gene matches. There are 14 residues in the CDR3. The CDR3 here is CASRHRGRTDTQYF. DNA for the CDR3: TGTGCCAGCAGGCACAGGGGGCGCACAGATACGCAGTATTTT. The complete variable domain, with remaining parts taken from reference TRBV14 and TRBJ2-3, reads EAGVTQFPSHSVIEKGQTVTLRCDPISGHDNLYWYRRVMGKEIKFLLHFVKESKQDESGMPNNRFLAERTGGTYSTLKVQPAELEDSGVYFCASRHRGRTDTQYFGPGTRLTVL.

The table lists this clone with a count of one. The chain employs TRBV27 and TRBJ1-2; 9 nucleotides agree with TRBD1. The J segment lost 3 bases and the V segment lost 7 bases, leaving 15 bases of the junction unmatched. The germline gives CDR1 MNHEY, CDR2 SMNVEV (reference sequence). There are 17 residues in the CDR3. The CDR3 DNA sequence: TGTGCCAGCACGACTGCGGACAGGGGATCTCCCGACTATGGCTACACCTTC. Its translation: CASTTADRGSPDYGYTF.

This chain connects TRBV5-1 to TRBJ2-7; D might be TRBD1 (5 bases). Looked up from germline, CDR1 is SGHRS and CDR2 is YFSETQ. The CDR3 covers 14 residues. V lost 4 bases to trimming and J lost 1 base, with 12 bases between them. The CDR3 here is CASSPTGLSYEQYF. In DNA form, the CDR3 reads TGCGCCAGCAGCCCTACAGGATTATCCTACGAGCAGTACTTC.

CDR3: CASSYSDLRREGGYTF. The CDR3 bases are TGTGCCAGCAGTTACTCGGATCTCCGCAGGGAAGGTGGCTACACCTTC. The chain has TRBV6-5 and TRBJ1-2, with D possibly TRBD1 on 5 matching bases. V lost 0 bases and J lost 7, with 18 bases in between. Germline V CDR1 and CDR2: MNHEY, SVGAGI. This CDR3 has 16 amino acids.

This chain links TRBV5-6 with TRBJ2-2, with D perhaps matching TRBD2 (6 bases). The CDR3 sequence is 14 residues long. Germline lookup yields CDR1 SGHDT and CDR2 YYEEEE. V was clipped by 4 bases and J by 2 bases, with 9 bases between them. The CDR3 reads CASSGGTNTGELFF. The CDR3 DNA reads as TGTGCCAGCAGCGGGGGGACTAACACCGGGGAGCTGTTTTTT.

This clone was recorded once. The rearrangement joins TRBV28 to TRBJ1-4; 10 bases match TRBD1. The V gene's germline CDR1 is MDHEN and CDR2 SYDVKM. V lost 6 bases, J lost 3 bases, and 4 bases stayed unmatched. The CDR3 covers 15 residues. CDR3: CASSRQGAANEKLFF. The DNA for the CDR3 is TGTGCCAGCAGCCGACAGGGGGCGGCTAATGAAAAACTGTTTTTT.

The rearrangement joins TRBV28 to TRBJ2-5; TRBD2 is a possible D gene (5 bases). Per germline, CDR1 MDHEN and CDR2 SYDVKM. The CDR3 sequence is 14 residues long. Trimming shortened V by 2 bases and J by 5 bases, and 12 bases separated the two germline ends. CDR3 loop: CASSLDASLETQYF. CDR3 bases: TGTGCCAGCAGTTTAGATGCTAGCTTGGAGACCCAGTACTTC.

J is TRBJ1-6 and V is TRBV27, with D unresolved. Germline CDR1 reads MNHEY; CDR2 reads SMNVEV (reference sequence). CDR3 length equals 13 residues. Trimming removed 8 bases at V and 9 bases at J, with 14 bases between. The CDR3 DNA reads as TGTGCCAGCTGGGGTTTGGGCCGTTCACCCCTCCACTTT. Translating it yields CASWGLGRSPLHF.

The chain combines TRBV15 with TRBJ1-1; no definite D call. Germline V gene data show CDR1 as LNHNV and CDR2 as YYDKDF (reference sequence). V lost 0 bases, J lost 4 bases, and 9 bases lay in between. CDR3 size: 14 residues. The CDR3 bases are TGTGCCACCAGCAGAGACAGTTCCCGCACTGAAGCTTTCTTT. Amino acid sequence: CATSRDSSRTEAFF.

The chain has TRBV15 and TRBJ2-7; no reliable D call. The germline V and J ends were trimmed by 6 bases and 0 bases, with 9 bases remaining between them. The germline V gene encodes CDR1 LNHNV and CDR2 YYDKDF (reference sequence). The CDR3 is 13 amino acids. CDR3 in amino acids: CATRVGYSYEQYF. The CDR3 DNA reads TGTGCCACCAGGGTAGGTTACTCCTACGAGCAGTACTTC.

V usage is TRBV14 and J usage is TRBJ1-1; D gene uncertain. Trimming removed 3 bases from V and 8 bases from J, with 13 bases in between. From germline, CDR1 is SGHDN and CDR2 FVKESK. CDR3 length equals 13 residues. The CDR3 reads CASSHSGFGEAFF. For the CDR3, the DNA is TGTGCCAGCAGCCACTCAGGTTTTGGGGAAGCTTTCTTT.

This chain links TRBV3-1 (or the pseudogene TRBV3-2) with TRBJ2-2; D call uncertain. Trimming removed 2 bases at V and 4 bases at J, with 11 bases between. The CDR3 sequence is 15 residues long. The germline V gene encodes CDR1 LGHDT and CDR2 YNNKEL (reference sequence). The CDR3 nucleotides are TGTGCCAGCAGCCAACGACGGACGAGCACCGGGGAGCTGTTTTTT. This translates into CASSQRRTSTGELFF.

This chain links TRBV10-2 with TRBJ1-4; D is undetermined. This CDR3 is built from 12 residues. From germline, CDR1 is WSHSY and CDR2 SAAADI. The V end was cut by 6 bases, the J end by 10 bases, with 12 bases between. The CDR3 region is CASSPRDVKLFF. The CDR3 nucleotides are TGCGCCAGCAGCCCGAGAGACGTAAAACTGTTTTTT.

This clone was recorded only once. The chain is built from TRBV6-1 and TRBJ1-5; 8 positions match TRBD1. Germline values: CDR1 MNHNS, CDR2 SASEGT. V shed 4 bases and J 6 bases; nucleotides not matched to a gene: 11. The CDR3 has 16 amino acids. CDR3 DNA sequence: TGTGCCAGCAGTGGGAGGACAGGGAGGTTTAGTCAGCCCCAGCATTTT. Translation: CASSGRTGRFSQPQHF.

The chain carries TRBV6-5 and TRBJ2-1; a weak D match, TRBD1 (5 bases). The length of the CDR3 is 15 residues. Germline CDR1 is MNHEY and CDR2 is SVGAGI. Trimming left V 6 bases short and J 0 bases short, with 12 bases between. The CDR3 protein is CASSRAWGSYNEQFF. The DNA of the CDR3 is TGTGCCAGCAGCAGGGCCTGGGGCTCCTACAATGAGCAGTTCTTC.

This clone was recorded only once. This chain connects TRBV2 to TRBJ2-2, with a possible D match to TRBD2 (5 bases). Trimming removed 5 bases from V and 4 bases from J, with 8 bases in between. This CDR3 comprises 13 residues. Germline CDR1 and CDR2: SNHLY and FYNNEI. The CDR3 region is CASSLLGTGELFF. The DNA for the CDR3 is TGTGCCAGCAGTTTACTAGGCACCGGGGAGCTGTTTTTT.

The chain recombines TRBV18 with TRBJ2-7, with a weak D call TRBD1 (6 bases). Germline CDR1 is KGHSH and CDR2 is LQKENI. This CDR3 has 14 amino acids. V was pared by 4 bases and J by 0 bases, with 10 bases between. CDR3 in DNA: TGTGCCAGCTCACTCCAGGGGCCCTCCTACGAGCAGTACTTC. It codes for CASSLQGPSYEQYF.

CDR3: CASSLVVEMNTEAFF. The DNA for the CDR3 is TGCGCCAGCAGCTTGGTTGTCGAGATGAACACTGAAGCTTTCTTT. This chain connects TRBV5-1 to TRBJ1-1, with D unclear. Trimming left V 0 bases short and J 0 bases short, with 9 bases between. The germline V gene encodes CDR1 SGHRS and CDR2 YFSETQ. The CDR3 consists of 15 residues.

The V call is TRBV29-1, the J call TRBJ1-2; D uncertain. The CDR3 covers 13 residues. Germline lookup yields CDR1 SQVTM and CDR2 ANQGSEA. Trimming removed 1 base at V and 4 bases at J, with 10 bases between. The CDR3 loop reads CSVEGGLGYGYTF. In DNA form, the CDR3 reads TGCAGCGTTGAAGGAGGCCTAGGCTATGGCTACACCTTC.

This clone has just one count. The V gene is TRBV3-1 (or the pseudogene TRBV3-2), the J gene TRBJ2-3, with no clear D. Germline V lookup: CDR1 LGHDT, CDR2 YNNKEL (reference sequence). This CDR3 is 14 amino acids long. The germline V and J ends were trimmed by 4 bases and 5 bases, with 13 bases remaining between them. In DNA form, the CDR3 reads TGTGCCAGCAGCCGGGCTCTAGTTAGAGATACGCAGTATTTT. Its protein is CASSRALVRDTQYF.